The T cell receptor (beta chain) described here comes from a study of shared clonotypes between healthy human individuals. Study observations and caveats: Among the subsets, naive ones generally showed larger estimated richness than memory ones. The sharing of roughly 5% of naive CD4 clonotypes was seen across a handful of donors.

Execution of the assay was at deep level. Clones were sequenced by immunoSEQ multiplex PCR, and TCRdb holds only the in-frame ones, with some missing. The table shows about 680,000 clones, with 55% to 85% occurring only once. V lost 2 bases, J lost 7 bases, and 6 bases stayed unmatched. The length of the CDR3 is 14 residues. Per germline, CDR1 SGHDN and CDR2 FVKESK. Recent vaccinations or acute infections were absent in the healthy HIV-negative adult donors. Comments on this clone: Its antigen remains unknown.

Sequencing input: memory CD4+ T cells sorted from blood. Stated subset: CD45RA-negative fraction. The sequence derives from a woman in her 30s in good health. The chain joins TRBV14 to TRBJ1-1; 8 bases agree with TRBD1. The CDR3 spells CASSQYRDRLEAFF. CDR3 sequence (DNA): TGTGCCAGCAGCCAATACCGGGACAGGCTTGAAGCTTTCTTT.